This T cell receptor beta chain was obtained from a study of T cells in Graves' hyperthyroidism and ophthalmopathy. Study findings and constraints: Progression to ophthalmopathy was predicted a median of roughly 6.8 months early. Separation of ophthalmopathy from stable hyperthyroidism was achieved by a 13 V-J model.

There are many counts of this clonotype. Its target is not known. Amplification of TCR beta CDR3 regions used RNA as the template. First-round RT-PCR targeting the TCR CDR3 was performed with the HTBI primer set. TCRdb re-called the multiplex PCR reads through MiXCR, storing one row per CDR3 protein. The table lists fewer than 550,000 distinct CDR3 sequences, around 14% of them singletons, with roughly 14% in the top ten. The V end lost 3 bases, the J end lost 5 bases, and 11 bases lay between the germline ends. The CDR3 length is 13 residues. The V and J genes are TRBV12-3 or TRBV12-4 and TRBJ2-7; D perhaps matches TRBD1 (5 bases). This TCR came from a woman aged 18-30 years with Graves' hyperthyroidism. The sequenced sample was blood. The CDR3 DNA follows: TGTGCCAGCAGTTTGAAAGGGGCAAACGAGCAGTACTTC. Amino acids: CASSLKGANEQYF.